This T cell receptor (beta chain) was obtained from a study of cytomegalovirus exposure and HLA in healthy donors. CDR1 is SGHNT, CDR2 YYREEE, per germline (reference sequence). Trimming removed 2 bases from V and 3 bases from J; junction bases left unmatched: 2. The CDR3 is 13 amino acids. The repertoire was sequenced with immunoSEQ multiplex PCR; TCRdb's copy has only in-frame clones and lacks some. The sample consists of 90,000 to 100,000 clones, 93% of them appearing once. Study conclusions and caveats: While the bulk of TCR sequences proved rare, some public TCRs turned up in many donors.

This clone has only a few counts. The target antigen is unknown. The chain combines TRBV5-4 with TRBJ2-7, with 7 bases lining up with TRBD2. The receptor was derived from a woman under 40 in good health and CMV-seropositive. Sequenced sample: PBMCs. The CDR3 DNA reads TGTGCCAGCAGCTTTGGGGGGGGCTACGAGCAGTACTTC. Protein sequence: CASSFGGGYEQYF.